What follows are 24 T cell receptor beta chains derived from one specimen sequenced in a study of radiotherapy plus CTLA-4 blockade in lung cancer. The assay was immunoSEQ multiplex PCR, and TCRdb's table has in-frame clones only and misses some. Of roughly 88,000 clones listed, around four fifths are singletons. The sample consisted of peripheral blood, taken from a patient treated with radiotherapy plus ipilimumab. The receptors come from a human donor with non-small cell lung cancer who had stable disease on radiotherapy plus ipilimumab.

V is TRBV7-6 and J is TRBJ2-5; a possible D gene is TRBD2 (5 bases). The V gene lost 5 bases and the J gene lost 5 bases, with 18 bases spanning the gap. The germline V gene has CDR1 SGHVS and CDR2 FNYEAQ. The CDR3 has 15 amino acids. The CDR3 nucleotides read TGTGCCAGCAGCACGTCCCAACTAGTCCGGGAGACCCAGTACTTC. This codes for CASSTSQLVRETQYF.

The chain employs TRBV7-9 and TRBJ2-7; possibly TRBD1 for D (6 bases). The germline V and J ends were trimmed by 1 base and 5 bases, with 12 bases remaining between them. Germline loops: CDR1 SEHNR, CDR2 FQNEAQ (reference sequence). This CDR3 spans 14 amino acids. The CDR3 is CASSLDRAEDEQYF. CDR3 DNA sequence: TGTGCCAGCAGCTTAGACAGGGCGGAGGACGAGCAGTACTTC. The full variable domain, completed using reference TRBV7-9 and TRBJ2-7, is DTGVSQNPRHKITKRGQNVTFRCDPISEHNRLYWYRQTLGQGPEFLTYFQNEAQLEKSRLLSDRFSAERPKGSFSTLEIQRTEQGDSAMYLCASSLDRAEDEQYFGPGTRLTVT.

CDR3 protein: CASSKREGETQYF. In DNA form, the CDR3 reads TGTGCCAGCAGTAAGCGGGAGGGAGAGACCCAGTACTTC. The chain recombines TRBV5-4 with TRBJ2-5; 10 nucleotides match TRBD2. Germline V CDR1 and CDR2: SGHNT, YYREEE (reference sequence). With 5 bases clipped from V and 4 bases from J, the junction kept 2 bases outside the gene matches. The CDR3 consists of 13 residues.

CDR3: CASRRADRYEQYF. The DNA of the CDR3 is TGTGCCAGCAGGCGGGCGGACCGATACGAGCAGTACTTC. The V and J genes are TRBV28 and TRBJ2-7; TRBD2 is a possible D gene (5 bases). There are 13 residues in the CDR3. Germline CDR1 and CDR2: MDHEN and SYDVKM. V gave up 6 bases and J gave up 4 bases, with 13 bases separating them.

V gene TRBV4-1 combines with J gene TRBJ1-4; 7 positions match TRBD1. Germline loops: CDR1 MGHRA, CDR2 YSYEKL. The V and J ends lost 4 bases and 5 bases, in that order; junction bases with no gene match: 7. This CDR3 is 15 amino acids long. CDR3 loop: CASSLTDRQNEKLFF. Written as DNA, the CDR3 is TGCGCCAGCAGCCTCACGGACAGGCAGAATGAAAAACTGTTTTTT.

The rearrangement uses TRBV7-3 and TRBJ1-6; no clear D gene. The length of the CDR3 is 15 residues. CDR1 SGHTA and CDR2 FQGTGA come from the germline V gene. Trimming took off 5 bases at V and 8 bases at J, with 16 bases between the two ends. CDR3 DNA: TGTGCCAGCAGCATGACACCCTCGGAGGATTCACCCCTCCACTTT. This sequence encodes CASSMTPSEDSPLHF. Full variable domain (remainder filled in from reference TRBV7-3 and TRBJ1-6): GAGVSQTPSNKVTEKGKYVELRCDPISGHTALYWYRQSLGQGPEFLIYFQGTGAADDSGLPNDRFFAVRPEGSVSTLKIQRTERGDSAVYLCASSMTPSEDSPLHFGNGTRLTVT.

The V and J genes are TRBV19 and TRBJ2-1; 11 bases agree with TRBD2. Germline CDR1 LNHDA, CDR2 SQIVND (reference sequence). Germline trimming cut 6 bases from V and 4 bases from J; bases unmatched to any gene: 8. The CDR3 runs to 16 residues. This chain's CDR3 is CASRNSGRAAYNEQFF. CDR3 DNA sequence: TGTGCCAGTAGAAATAGCGGGAGGGCTGCTTACAATGAGCAGTTCTTC.

In its sample, this clone was seen a few times. CDR3 bases: TGTGCCAGCACCCAGGGCGGAGTGAGGGGACAAGAGACCCAGTACTTC. Its protein product is CASTQGGVRGQETQYF. The chain links TRBV2 to TRBJ2-5; D may correspond to TRBD1 or TRBD2 (5 bases each). Germline V gene data show CDR1 as SNHLY and CDR2 as FYNNEI. CDR3 size: 16 residues. V gave up 7 bases and J gave up 2 bases, with 20 bases separating them.

The chain links TRBV9 to TRBJ1-2; 8 bases fit TRBD1. This CDR3 contains 15 residues. The V gene's germline CDR1 is SGDLS and CDR2 YYNGEE. V lost 0 bases to trimming and J lost 8 bases; unmatched junction nucleotides: 9. The CDR3 DNA follows: TGTGCCAGCAGCGTAGAAGGGCAGGGGGCGAGGGGCTACACCTTC. This translates into CASSVEGQGARGYTF.

This clone was seen more than once but under ten times. J is TRBJ2-2 and V is TRBV5-1; TRBD2 agrees at 9 bases. The CDR3 length is 15 residues. Unmatched junction bases numbered 1, after V lost 0 bases and J lost 4 bases. Germline V gene data show CDR1 as SGHRS and CDR2 as YFSETQ. The CDR3 protein is CASSLGTSATGELFF. The CDR3, as DNA: TGCGCCAGCAGCTTGGGGACTAGCGCCACCGGGGAGCTGTTTTTT.

The CDR3 spells CSLRGTGVRHEQFF. The CDR3 DNA follows: TGCAGCCTCCGAGGGACAGGGGTTAGGCATGAGCAGTTCTTC. This chain connects TRBV29-1 to TRBJ2-1, with TRBD1 matching 10 bases. V gave up 8 bases and J gave up 8 bases; unmatched junction bases: 12. CDR1 and CDR2 (germline): SQVTM, ANQGSEA. The CDR3 extends over 14 amino acids.

V and J are TRBV7-9 and TRBJ2-4, with D maybe TRBD1 (6 bases). CDR3 length equals 17 residues. Trimming removed 1 base from V and 9 bases from J, with 22 bases in between. Germline CDR1 SEHNR, CDR2 FQNEAQ (reference sequence). CDR3 in DNA: TGTGCCAGCAGCTTAGGGGCTCCTACCGGGACACAGGGCATTCAGTACTTC. Encoded protein: CASSLGAPTGTQGIQYF.

The chain couples TRBV19 to TRBJ2-1; D may be TRBD2 (5 bases). Germline assignment: CDR1 LNHDA and CDR2 SQIVND (reference sequence). Trimming took 5 bases from V and 4 from J, leaving 9 bases between them. The CDR3 has 13 residues. The CDR3 loop reads CASSLAPYNEQFF. Written as DNA, the CDR3 is TGTGCCAGTAGTCTAGCACCTTACAATGAGCAGTTCTTC.

Here the CDR3 reads CASSATPGGQPLDQPQHF. The CDR3 DNA reads TGTGCCAGCAGCGCAACCCCAGGGGGGCAGCCATTGGATCAGCCCCAGCATTTT. The chain recombines TRBV7-9 with TRBJ1-5; TRBD1 matches at 7 bases. Germline-derived CDR1 and CDR2 are SEHNR and FQNEAQ (reference sequence). This CDR3 is 18 amino acids long. V was pared by 5 bases and J by 5 bases, with 18 bases of the junction left unmatched.

The chain recombines TRBV7-3 with TRBJ2-3, with D perhaps TRBD1 or TRBD2 (5 bases each). Germline V gene lookup returns CDR1 SGHTA and CDR2 FQGTGA. The CDR3 is made up of 16 amino acids. Trimming left V 1 base short and J 0 bases short, with 11 bases between. The CDR3: CASSLRGSGSTDTQYF. CDR3 coding DNA: TGTGCCAGCAGCTTAAGGGGCTCGGGGAGCACAGATACGCAGTATTTT. The whole variable domain, remainder taken from reference TRBV7-3 and TRBJ2-3, is GAGVSQTPSNKVTEKGKYVELRCDPISGHTALYWYRQSLGQGPEFLIYFQGTGAADDSGLPNDRFFAVRPEGSVSTLKIQRTERGDSAVYLCASSLRGSGSTDTQYFGPGTRLTVL.

J is TRBJ1-1 and V is TRBV28, with 7 bases aligning to TRBD1. J was trimmed by 3 bases and V by 9 bases; bases with no gene match: 7. The CDR3 is 13 residues long. The germline CDR1 and CDR2 sequences are MDHEN and SYDVKM. CDR3: CASRGDSHTEAFF. The CDR3 coding sequence is TGTGCCAGTCGGGGGGACAGTCACACTGAAGCTTTCTTT.

The chain has TRBV6-5 and TRBJ2-1; 10 nucleotides match TRBD2. The CDR3 has 14 residues. Per the germline V gene, CDR1 is MNHEY and CDR2 is SVGAGI. V lost 8 bases, J lost 4 bases, and 5 bases stayed unmatched. The CDR3 region is CASHASGGYNEQFF. The CDR3 coding sequence is TGTGCCAGCCACGCTAGCGGGGGTTACAATGAGCAGTTCTTC.

This rearrangement joins TRBV2 to TRBJ1-2; D is perhaps TRBD1 (6 bases). Per germline, CDR1 SNHLY and CDR2 FYNNEI. V was pared by 7 bases and J by 7 bases, with 16 bases between. The CDR3 runs to 13 residues. In DNA, the CDR3 is TGTGCCAGCACTGGGACACCCCTGGGTGGCTACACCTTC. It yields the protein CASTGTPLGGYTF. Drawing the rest from reference TRBV2 and TRBJ1-2, the complete variable domain is EPEVTQTPSHQVTQMGQEVILRCVPISNHLYFYWYRQILGQKVEFLVSFYNNEISEKSEIFDDQFSVERPDGSNFTLKIRSTKLEDSAMYFCASTGTPLGGYTFGSGTRLTVV.

This rearrangement joins TRBV18 to TRBJ1-1; 8 positions agree with TRBD1. Germline CDR1 and CDR2: KGHSH and LQKENI. The CDR3 spans 14 residues. Germline trimming cut 0 bases from V and 5 bases from J; bases unmatched to any gene: 2. The CDR3 spells CASSPPDRVTEAFF. For the CDR3, the DNA is TGTGCCAGCTCACCACCGGACAGGGTTACTGAAGCTTTCTTT. The entire variable domain, with the rest obtained from reference TRBV18 and TRBJ1-1, is as follows: NAGVMQNPRHLVRRRGQEARLRCSPMKGHSHVYWYRQLPEEGLKFMVYLQKENIIDESGMPKERFSAEFPKEGPSILRIQQVVRGDSAAYFCASSPPDRVTEAFFGQGTRLTVV.

To note about this clone: The sample contains more than one DNA sequence encoding this CDR3. This rearrangement joins TRBV6-6 to TRBJ1-5; no clear D. The CDR3 runs 14 residues. Per the germline V gene, CDR1 is MNHNY and CDR2 is SVGAGI (reference sequence). The germline V and J ends were trimmed by 5 bases and 0 bases, with 8 bases remaining between them. This CDR3 reads CASSRASSNQPQHF. DNA for the CDR3: TGTGCCAGCAGTCGGGCGAGTAGCAATCAGCCCCAGCATTTT.

This clone was detected a few times. This chain joins TRBV28 and TRBJ1-2, with 9 bases lining up with TRBD1. Germline V CDR1 and CDR2: MDHEN, SYDVKM. The CDR3 spans 16 residues. The junction had 9 bases not matched to a gene; V was cut back by 5 bases and J by 2 bases. This CDR3 is CASSPQGTGRNYGYTF. CDR3 nucleotides: TGTGCCAGCAGTCCTCAAGGGACAGGGAGAAACTATGGCTACACCTTC.

The rearrangement uses TRBV6-1 and TRBJ2-3; TRBD2 matches 10 bases. V lost 4 bases and J lost 0; bases outside the gene matches: 7. The CDR3 loop spans 17 amino acids. Looked up from germline, CDR1 is MNHNS and CDR2 is SASEGT. The DNA of the CDR3 is TGTGCCAGCAGTGCTACTAGCGGGGAAACTAGCACAGATACGCAGTATTTT. It is translated as CASSATSGETSTDTQYF.

This chain uses TRBV28 with TRBJ1-6; TRBD1 aligns across 7 bases. Germline V gene sequence: CDR1 MDHEN, CDR2 SYDVKM. V lost 6 bases to trimming and J lost 7 bases; unmatched junction nucleotides: 12. The CDR3 length is 16 residues. The CDR3 bases are TGTGCCAGCAGGGACAGGACCAACAAACTGAATTCACCCCTCCACTTT. This sequence encodes CASRDRTNKLNSPLHF.

The V call is TRBV11-3, the J call TRBJ2-7, with D perhaps TRBD1 (5 bases). The CDR3 sequence is 13 residues long. Germline CDR1 SGHNT, CDR2 YENEEA. With 5 bases removed from V and 0 bases from J, the gap between germline ends came to 8 bases. CDR3 DNA: TGTGCCAGCAGCAGACAGCGCTCCTACGAGCAGTACTTC. Translating gives CASSRQRSYEQYF.